The 22 T cell receptor beta chains below were found in one sample sequenced in a study of graft-versus-host responses after intestinal transplantation. Sequenced by immunoSEQ multiplex PCR; TCRdb stores in-frame clones only, minus some. The table has some 44,000 clones, roughly 94% seen once. Specimen: PBMCs, collected about 320 days after intestinal transplant. Source of these receptors: a human patient who received an intestinal transplant, so some T cells may come from the graft donor.

This sequence joins TRBV6-6 and TRBJ1-2; D gene uncertain. CDR3 length: 14 residues. The germline CDR1 and CDR2 sequences are MNHNY and SVGAGI (reference sequence). Deletions cut 0 bases from V and 10 bases from J, with 15 bases between. The CDR3 here is CASSYSRTKADYTF. CDR3 sequence (DNA): TGTGCCAGCAGTTACTCTAGGACTAAAGCGGACTACACCTTC.

V gene TRBV29-1 combines with J gene TRBJ1-1; 8 bases map to TRBD1. CDR3 length: 13 residues. V trimming: 4 bases; J trimming: 6 bases; junction bases outside the gene matches: 7. Germline loops: CDR1 SQVTM, CDR2 ANQGSEA. The CDR3 protein is CSVGVNRGAEAFF. CDR3 bases: TGCAGCGTTGGAGTCAACAGGGGGGCTGAAGCTTTCTTT.

This chain connects TRBV19 to TRBJ1-2; D remains unclear. With 7 bases removed from V and 1 base from J, the gap between germline ends came to 16 bases. The CDR3 spans 15 residues. Germline loops: CDR1 LNHDA, CDR2 SQIVND (reference sequence). This chain's CDR3 is CASTQLGDNNYGYTF. Here the CDR3 DNA reads TGTGCCAGTACTCAACTCGGCGACAATAACTATGGCTACACCTTC.

The rearrangement links TRBV9 to TRBJ2-7, with 10 bases aligning to TRBD2. CDR3 length: 15 residues. The junction had 4 bases not matched to a gene; V was cut back by 3 bases and J by 1 base. Germline values: CDR1 SGDLS, CDR2 YYNGEE. The CDR3: CASSAGLAESYEQYF. The CDR3 bases are TGTGCCAGCAGCGCCGGACTAGCGGAGTCCTACGAGCAGTACTTC.

This chain joins TRBV5-1 and TRBJ2-5, with 7 bases aligning to TRBD1. Germline V CDR1 and CDR2: SGHRS, YFSETQ. Losses at the gene ends were 4 bases for V and 2 bases for J; bases not matched to a gene: 5. CDR3 size: 14 residues. This CDR3 reads CASSTGTDQETQYF. The CDR3 region has the DNA TGCGCCAGCAGCACCGGGACAGATCAAGAGACCCAGTACTTC.

This chain uses TRBV9 with TRBJ2-5; D unresolved. The germline V gene has CDR1 SGDLS and CDR2 YYNGEE. CDR3 length: 13 amino acids. Trimming cost V 0 bases and J 2 bases, with 5 bases left between them. The CDR3 coding sequence is TGTGCCAGCAGCGTAGAGGCACAAGAGACCCAGTACTTC. Its protein product is CASSVEAQETQYF.

The chain couples TRBV7-9 to TRBJ2-7; D assignment may be TRBD1 or TRBD2 (6 bases each). The ends were cut back, 7 bases at V and 5 bases at J, with 18 bases in the middle. Looked up from germline, CDR1 is SEHNR and CDR2 is FQNEAQ (reference sequence). This CDR3 is built from 14 residues. The CDR3 DNA reads TGTGCCAGCAACGGTTGGGGGGCGCGGAACGAGCAGTACTTC. This gives the protein CASNGWGARNEQYF. The whole variable domain, remainder taken from reference TRBV7-9 and TRBJ2-7, is DTGVSQNPRHKITKRGQNVTFRCDPISEHNRLYWYRQTLGQGPEFLTYFQNEAQLEKSRLLSDRFSAERPKGSFSTLEIQRTEQGDSAMYLCASNGWGARNEQYFGPGTRLTVT.

The chain joins TRBV11-3 to TRBJ2-5; TRBD1 might be the D (6 bases). The CDR3 runs to 13 residues. V was shortened by 6 bases and J by 7 bases, with 15 bases between the two germline ends. The germline V gene encodes CDR1 SGHNT and CDR2 YENEEA. The DNA for the CDR3 is TGTGCCAGCAGTAGTCAGGGGTCGGGGACCCAGTACTTC. This encodes CASSSQGSGTQYF.

This chain connects TRBV25-1 to TRBJ1-6; D gene ambiguous. Deletions cut 6 bases from V and 8 bases from J, with 17 bases between. Germline V gene lookup returns CDR1 MGHDK and CDR2 SYGVNS. This CDR3 has 15 residues. In DNA form, the CDR3 reads TGTGCCAGCAGAAGGAACCGGGGTTTAGATTCACCCCTCCACTTT. Its translation: CASRRNRGLDSPLHF.

The chain is built from TRBV27 and TRBJ2-7; D not resolved. The V gene lost 0 bases and the J gene lost 3 bases, with 15 bases spanning the gap. The CDR3 contains 16 residues. Germline V lookup: CDR1 MNHEY, CDR2 SMNVEV (reference sequence). The CDR3 sequence: CASSLSALGRNYEQYF. CDR3 DNA: TGTGCCAGCAGTTTATCGGCCCTCGGTCGGAACTACGAGCAGTACTTC.

The J gene is TRBJ2-4, the V gene TRBV9, with D perhaps TRBD1 (6 bases). The CDR3 length is 15 residues. Per the germline V gene, CDR1 is SGDLS and CDR2 is YYNGEE. Trimming took off 3 bases at V and 6 bases at J, with 16 bases between the two ends. CDR3 residues: CASSAQGFEGNIQYF. DNA for the CDR3: TGTGCCAGCAGCGCACAGGGTTTTGAAGGAAACATTCAGTACTTC.

This chain uses TRBV5-1 with TRBJ1-2; weak D call: TRBD1 (6 bases). The CDR3 sequence is 16 residues long. Between the trimmed V and J ends, which lost 2 bases and 6 bases, there was a span of 20 bases. In germline, CDR1 is SGHRS, CDR2 YFSETQ. The CDR3 bases are TGCGCCAGCAGCTTTGGGACGGGGGCCCGGGTCGATGGCTACACCTTC. This codes for CASSFGTGARVDGYTF.

The rearrangement links TRBV5-6 to TRBJ1-6, with D uncertain. The germline V gene encodes CDR1 SGHDT and CDR2 YYEEEE. V shed 0 bases and J shed 0 bases, with 4 bases lying between them. The length of the CDR3 is 15 residues. CDR3 in amino acids: CASSLGSSYNSPLHF. The CDR3 DNA is TGTGCCAGCAGCTTGGGCAGCTCCTATAATTCACCCCTCCACTTT.

The genes are TRBV2 and TRBJ2-6; D may match TRBD1 or TRBD2 (5 bases each). The germline V and J ends were trimmed by 4 bases and 0 bases, with 7 bases remaining between them. The CDR3 sequence is 15 residues long. The germline V gene encodes CDR1 SNHLY and CDR2 FYNNEI. The CDR3 nucleotides read TGTGCCAGCAGTGGGGGGTACTCTGGGGCCAACGTCCTGACTTTC. It is translated as CASSGGYSGANVLTF.

This chain joins TRBV15 and TRBJ2-1; D gene unclear. Trimming left V 0 bases short and J 8 bases short, with 17 bases between. The CDR3 covers 16 residues. Germline V lookup: CDR1 LNHNV, CDR2 YYDKDF (reference sequence). The CDR3 DNA sequence: TGTGCCACCAGCAGAGATTTGTGGGGTGCTGGGGATGAGCAGTTCTTC. Its protein product is CATSRDLWGAGDEQFF.

This chain joins TRBV6-5 and TRBJ2-7, with TRBD1 matching over 7 bases. Germline V gives CDR1 MNHEY, CDR2 SVGAGI. The CDR3 has 15 residues. V trimming: 2 bases; J trimming: 1 base; junction bases outside the gene matches: 5. CDR3 in DNA: TGTGCCAGCAGTTACGGAGCAGGGGGATCCTACGAGCAGTACTTC. Its protein is CASSYGAGGSYEQYF.

This clone was picked up a small number of times. The chain recombines TRBV7-2 with TRBJ1-2; a weak D match, TRBD1 (5 bases). CDR1 and CDR2 (germline): SGHTA, FQGNSA. The V gene lost 5 bases and the J gene lost 7 bases, with 11 bases spanning the gap. The CDR3 sequence is 12 residues long. This chain's CDR3 is CASSGSGLGYTF. DNA for the CDR3: TGTGCCAGCAGCGGGTCAGGGCTTGGCTACACCTTC.

The rearrangement uses TRBV10-3 and TRBJ2-3; D remains unclear. This CDR3 has 15 residues. Trimming pared 3 bases from V and 4 bases from J, leaving 14 bases between. CDR1 is ENHRY, CDR2 SYGVKD, per germline. The CDR3 is CAISDQRLDPDTQYF. CDR3 nucleotides: TGTGCCATCAGTGACCAGCGCTTGGACCCAGATACGCAGTATTTT.

The chain employs TRBV11-2 and TRBJ1-2; no reliable D call. Germline V gene lookup returns CDR1 SGHAT and CDR2 FQNNGV. Trimming took off 5 bases at V and 6 bases at J, with 10 bases between the two ends. The CDR3 runs to 12 residues. DNA of the CDR3: TGTGCCAGCAGCGGAGAGGTTCATGGCTACACCTTC. Translating it yields CASSGEVHGYTF.

The chain uses TRBV6-6 and TRBJ1-2, with D tentatively TRBD1 (6 bases). V was clipped by 7 bases and J by 3 bases, with 18 bases between them. The CDR3 is 15 amino acids. Per germline, CDR1 MNHNY and CDR2 SVGAGI (reference sequence). In DNA form, the CDR3 reads TGTGCCAGCACCCAAGGGGAGACAGGTGACTATGGCTACACCTTC. This translates into CASTQGETGDYGYTF.

This chain links TRBV4-2 with TRBJ2-1, with TRBD2 matching 11 bases. The CDR3 runs to 17 residues. V dropped 2 bases and J dropped 5; count of bases not matched to a gene: 8. Germline assignment: CDR1 LGHNA and CDR2 YNFKEQ. The CDR3 nucleotides read TGTGCCAGCAGCCAACCCTCGGGACTAGCGGTTAACAATGAGCAGTTCTTC. Its protein product is CASSQPSGLAVNNEQFF.

This chain joins TRBV7-9 and TRBJ2-7; D is ambiguous. The CDR3 is made up of 14 amino acids. Trimming removed 3 bases at V and 5 bases at J, with 14 bases between. The germline V gene has CDR1 SEHNR and CDR2 FQNEAQ (reference sequence). This CDR3 is CASSFRSPGHEQYF. The CDR3 nucleotides are TGTGCCAGCAGCTTCAGGTCTCCCGGTCACGAGCAGTACTTC.